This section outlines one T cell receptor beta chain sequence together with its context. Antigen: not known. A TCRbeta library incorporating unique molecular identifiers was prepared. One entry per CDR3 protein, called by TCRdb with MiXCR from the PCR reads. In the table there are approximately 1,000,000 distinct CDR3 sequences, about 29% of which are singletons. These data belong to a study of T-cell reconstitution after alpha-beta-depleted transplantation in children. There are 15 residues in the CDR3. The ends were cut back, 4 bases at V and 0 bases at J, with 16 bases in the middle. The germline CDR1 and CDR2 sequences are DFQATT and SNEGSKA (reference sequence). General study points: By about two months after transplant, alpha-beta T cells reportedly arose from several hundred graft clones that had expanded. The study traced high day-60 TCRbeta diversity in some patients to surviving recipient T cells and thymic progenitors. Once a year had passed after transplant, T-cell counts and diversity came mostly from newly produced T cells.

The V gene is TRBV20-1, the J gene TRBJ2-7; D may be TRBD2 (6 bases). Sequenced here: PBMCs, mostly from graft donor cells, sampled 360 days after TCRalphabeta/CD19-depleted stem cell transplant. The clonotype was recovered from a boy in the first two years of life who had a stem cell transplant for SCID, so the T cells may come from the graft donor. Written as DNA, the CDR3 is TGCAGTGCTACCCCGGGACTGGTAAGCTCCTACGAGCAGTACTTC. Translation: CSATPGLVSSYEQYF.